The 27 T cell receptor beta chains below come from one sample, sequenced in a study of shared T cell receptors in the human thymus. Data came from immunoSEQ multiplex PCR; TCRdb stores just in-frame clones and leaves some out. Here the sample spans over 450,000 clones, about 84% being singletons. These same records also appear under a second study, on human thymus T cells.

Sequencing was carried out using thymocytes. These receptor sequences come from a boy under two years old with a congenital heart defect.

V and J are TRBV29-1 and TRBJ2-5; tentative D call: TRBD2 (5 bases). The germline gives CDR1 SQVTM, CDR2 ANQGSEA. V was trimmed by 4 bases and J by 2 bases, leaving 11 bases between them. This CDR3 comprises 13 residues. The DNA of the CDR3 is TGCAGCGTTGGGACTCCCGGGCAAGAGACCCAGTACTTC. Protein product: CSVGTPGQETQYF.

The chain carries TRBV5-1 and TRBJ1-2; TRBD1 agrees at 8 bases. The CDR3 totals 18 residues. J was trimmed by 3 bases and V by 0 bases; bases with no gene match: 13. Germline V gene data show CDR1 as SGHRS and CDR2 as YFSETQ. The CDR3 nucleotides are TGCGCCAGCAGCTTGGGGCCCGGACAGGGCGTTACGGACTATGGCTACACCTTC. Encoded protein: CASSLGPGQGVTDYGYTF.

This clone occurred a few times. The chain combines TRBV15 with TRBJ1-6; TRBD1 might be the D (5 bases). Germline V gene sequence: CDR1 LNHNV, CDR2 YYDKDF (reference sequence). Trimming removed 4 bases from V and 10 bases from J, with 14 bases in between. The CDR3 covers 14 residues. CDR3 bases: TGTGCCACCAGCACCAAGGGCGGGGGATCACCCCTCCACTTT. Protein: CATSTKGGGSPLHF. Combining the CDR3 with reference TRBV15 and TRBJ1-6 gives the whole variable domain DAMVIQNPRYQVTQFGKPVTLSCSQTLNHNVMYWYQQKSSQAPKLLFHYYDKDFNNEADTPDNFQSRRPNTSFCFLDIRSPGLGDTAMYLCATSTKGGGSPLHFGNGTRLTVT.

This clone turned up a few times. The J gene is TRBJ2-3, the V gene TRBV4-3; weak D call: TRBD2 (6 bases). V was shortened by 0 bases and J by 3 bases, with 19 bases between the two germline ends. Germline-derived CDR1 and CDR2 are LGHNA and YSLEER. This CDR3 has 18 amino acids. In DNA, the CDR3 is TGCGCCAGCAGCCAAGATAAAGTGTGCGGGACGGATACAGATACGCAGTATTTT. It yields the protein CASSQDKVCGTDTDTQYF.

The gene calls are TRBV5-4 and TRBJ2-1; the D is unclear. The germline V gene has CDR1 SGHNT and CDR2 YYREEE (reference sequence). Deletions cut 0 bases from V and 5 bases from J, with 12 bases between. This CDR3 has 15 amino acids. CDR3 protein: CASSLAGFGDNEQFF. DNA of the CDR3: TGTGCCAGCAGCTTGGCCGGGTTCGGAGACAATGAGCAGTTCTTC.

This chain links TRBV7-9 with TRBJ1-2; D remains unclear. Trimming removed 4 bases from V and 4 bases from J, with 19 bases in between. The CDR3 extends over 16 amino acids. CDR1 and CDR2 (germline): SEHNR, FQNEAQ (reference sequence). The CDR3 sequence is CASSSTGRAYLYGYTF. DNA for the CDR3: TGTGCCAGCAGCTCTACGGGGAGGGCCTACCTCTATGGCTACACCTTC.

The V call is TRBV5-5, the J call TRBJ1-2; D is uncertain. The V and J ends lost 4 bases and 4 bases respectively, with 11 bases between them. The CDR3 is 13 amino acids. Per germline, CDR1 SGHKS and CDR2 YYEKEE (reference sequence). The chain's CDR3 is CASSLRFSYGYTF. CDR3 sequence (DNA): TGTGCCAGCAGCCTGCGGTTCTCCTATGGCTACACCTTC.

The chain combines TRBV4-1 with TRBJ1-2, with a weak D call TRBD1 (5 bases). The CDR3 covers 14 residues. Germline CDR1 and CDR2: MGHRA and YSYEKL. The germline V and J ends were trimmed by 0 bases and 2 bases, with 7 bases remaining between them. The CDR3: CASSQEGVNYGYTF. CDR3 coding DNA: TGCGCCAGCAGCCAAGAAGGGGTCAACTATGGCTACACCTTC.

The table lists this clone with a count of one. The chain joins TRBV29-1 to TRBJ2-3; 8 bases are shared with TRBD2. J lost 0 bases, V lost 4 bases, and 21 bases had no gene match. CDR3 length equals 20 residues. CDR1 and CDR2 from the germline V gene are SQVTM and ANQGSEA. The CDR3 sequence: CSVGNRDRTLAGPSTDTQYF. The CDR3 nucleotides read TGCAGCGTTGGAAACCGAGACAGGACCCTAGCGGGCCCAAGCACAGATACGCAGTATTTT.

CDR3 coding DNA: TGTGCCAGCGGTGCAGCGGGAACGGAGACCCAGTACTTC. Its protein is CASGAAGTETQYF. This chain joins TRBV28 and TRBJ2-5, with TRBD2 matching over 7 bases. The CDR3 is made up of 13 amino acids. CDR1 is MDHEN, CDR2 SYDVKM, per germline. With V trimmed by 8 bases and J by 5 bases, 8 bases remained unmatched.

This clone was recorded only once. V usage is TRBV28 and J usage is TRBJ1-4, with D possibly being TRBD1 (6 bases). This CDR3 is built from 15 residues. Per germline, CDR1 MDHEN and CDR2 SYDVKM. Trimming stripped 2 bases from V and 13 bases from J, with 20 bases between. The CDR3 DNA reads TGTGCCAGCAGTTTAACGGGGGGCAGCGTTTCGGGACTGTTTTTT. It codes for CASSLTGGSVSGLFF. The full variable domain, in which reference TRBV28 and TRBJ1-4 provide the parts outside the CDR3, is DVKVTQSSRYLVKRTGEKVFLECVQDMDHENMFWYRQDPGLGLRLIYFSYDVKMKEKGDIPEGYSVSREKKERFSLILESASTNQTSMYLCASSLTGGSVSGLFFGSGTQLSVL.

This chain connects TRBV6-4 to TRBJ2-1, with 8 bases that match TRBD2. The CDR3 spans 13 residues. After removal of 5 bases from V and 8 bases from J, the junction contained 5 bases not matched to a gene. Germline V gene data show CDR1 as MRHNA and CDR2 as SNTAGT. The CDR3 protein is CASSPAGEDEQFF. In DNA form, the CDR3 reads TGTGCCAGCAGTCCAGCGGGAGAGGATGAGCAGTTCTTC.

This clone has more than one count but fewer than ten. The V and J genes are TRBV27 and TRBJ2-7; D perhaps matches TRBD2 (5 bases). V lost 5 bases, J lost 0 bases, and 11 bases lay in between. The CDR3 sequence is 14 residues long. The V gene's germline CDR1 is MNHEY and CDR2 SMNVEV (reference sequence). CDR3 nucleotide sequence: TGTGCCAGCAGTCCCTCGAGGGACTCCTACGAGCAGTACTTC. This gives the protein CASSPSRDSYEQYF.

The chain uses TRBV30 and TRBJ2-7, with TRBD1 matching over 7 bases. Losses at the gene ends were 1 base for V and 1 base for J; bases not matched to a gene: 1. The CDR3 runs to 13 residues. The germline gives CDR1 GTSNPN, CDR2 SVGIG (reference sequence). The CDR3 DNA is TGTGCCTGGAGTGGGGACAGATCCTACGAGCAGTACTTC. Its translation: CAWSGDRSYEQYF.

This chain links TRBV19 with TRBJ2-1, with 10 bases matching TRBD2. Germline V gene data show CDR1 as LNHDA and CDR2 as SQIVND (reference sequence). The CDR3 runs 16 residues. V lost 3 bases, J lost 6 bases, and 8 bases stayed unmatched. CDR3 in amino acids: CASSIHLAGESNEQFF. In nucleotides, the CDR3 is TGTGCCAGTAGTATTCATCTAGCGGGAGAATCCAATGAGCAGTTCTTC.

The chain joins TRBV5-1 to TRBJ2-6; 10 positions match TRBD2. Germline V gene lookup returns CDR1 SGHRS and CDR2 YFSETQ. V gave up 5 bases and J gave up 1 base; unmatched junction bases: 6. This CDR3 is 17 amino acids long. The CDR3 here is CASRQREGQSGANVLTF. The CDR3 nucleotides read TGCGCCAGCAGACAGCGGGAGGGCCAATCTGGGGCCAACGTCCTGACTTTC.

The V and J genes are TRBV14 and TRBJ2-7, with 12 nucleotides matching TRBD1. This CDR3 is built from 14 residues. Germline V gene sequence: CDR1 SGHDN, CDR2 FVKESK. V was pared by 6 bases and J by 6 bases, with 6 bases of the junction left unmatched. CDR3 sequence: CASSPGQGASEQYF. The CDR3 region has the DNA TGTGCCAGCAGTCCGGGACAGGGGGCTAGCGAGCAGTACTTC.

The V and J genes are TRBV4-3 and TRBJ2-1; D possibly corresponds to TRBD1 (6 bases). From germline, CDR1 is LGHNA and CDR2 YSLEER. The germline V and J ends were trimmed by 1 base and 8 bases, with 18 bases remaining between them. This CDR3 region has 16 residues. The CDR3 coding sequence is TGCGCCAGCAGCCAAGGGTCTCAGGGGCAGGTTGATGAGCAGTTCTTC. Translation gives CASSQGSQGQVDEQFF.

The chain joins TRBV27 to TRBJ2-7, with D tentatively TRBD1 (6 bases). This CDR3 comprises 14 residues. Per germline, CDR1 MNHEY and CDR2 SMNVEV (reference sequence). V was pared by 3 bases and J by 2 bases, with 11 bases between. The CDR3 DNA reads TGTGCCAGCAGTTTGGGACAATGGGCCTACGAGCAGTACTTC. Translating it yields CASSLGQWAYEQYF.

This clone was seen just once. V is TRBV7-9 and J is TRBJ2-7; D call uncertain. The CDR3 length is 15 residues. Germline values: CDR1 SEHNR, CDR2 FQNEAQ (reference sequence). Trimming stripped 4 bases from V and 2 bases from J, with 15 bases between. CDR3 DNA: TGTGCCAGCAGCTCTAGAGGTAGCCCGACCTACGAGCAGTACTTC. Residues: CASSSRGSPTYEQYF.

This sequence joins TRBV30 and TRBJ2-3; TRBD2 aligns across 8 bases. Germline assignment: CDR1 GTSNPN and CDR2 SVGIG (reference sequence). CDR3 size: 15 residues. Losses at the gene ends were 8 bases for V and 2 bases for J; bases not matched to a gene: 12. The CDR3 sequence is CAGLTSVPPTDTQYF. CDR3 bases: TGTGCCGGCCTGACTAGCGTCCCCCCCACAGATACGCAGTATTTT. Filled out from reference TRBV30 and TRBJ2-3, the complete variable domain reads SQTIHQWPATLVQPVGSPLSLECTVEGTSNPNLYWYRQAAGRGLQLLFYSVGIGQISSEVPQNLSASRPQDRQFILSSKKLLLSDSGFYLCAGLTSVPPTDTQYFGPGTRLTVL.

The J gene is TRBJ2-7, the V gene TRBV30, with 9 nucleotides matching TRBD2. This CDR3 comprises 19 residues. After removal of 4 bases from V and 7 bases from J, the junction contained 26 bases not matched to a gene. CDR1 and CDR2 (germline): GTSNPN, SVGIG (reference sequence). The CDR3 here is CAWTSRSPKELAGPEEQYF. Written as DNA, the CDR3 is TGTGCCTGGACCTCACGTTCCCCCAAAGAGCTAGCGGGGCCGGAGGAGCAGTACTTC.

The chain couples TRBV4-2 to TRBJ2-7, with D perhaps TRBD2 (5 bases). The CDR3 has 17 amino acids. The germline V gene encodes CDR1 LGHNA and CDR2 YNFKEQ. The V and J ends lost 3 bases and 7 bases respectively, with 25 bases between them. Written as DNA, the CDR3 is TGTGCCAGCAGCCAGATTAGCGAGCGTCCTGGAGAGTGGGAGCAGTACTTC. Residues: CASSQISERPGEWEQYF.

The J gene is TRBJ2-1, the V gene TRBV5-6; TRBD1 might be the D (5 bases). The germline CDR1 and CDR2 sequences are SGHDT and YYEEEE. The germline V and J ends were trimmed by 3 bases and 10 bases, with 11 bases remaining between them. This CDR3 has 12 residues. The CDR3 region has the DNA TGTGCCAGCAGCTGGCAGGGTCCGGAGCAGTTCTTC. Translation gives CASSWQGPEQFF.

V is TRBV5-6 and J is TRBJ2-7, with D uncertain. Germline V gives CDR1 SGHDT, CDR2 YYEEEE. The CDR3 consists of 11 residues. V shed 3 bases and J shed 6 bases, with 7 bases lying between them. CDR3: CASSSSGEQYF. CDR3 nucleotides: TGTGCCAGCAGCTCCTCCGGCGAGCAGTACTTC.

The chain joins TRBV7-2 to TRBJ1-1; D perhaps matches TRBD1 (6 bases). The germline V gene encodes CDR1 SGHTA and CDR2 FQGNSA. This CDR3 contains 11 residues. With 6 bases removed from V and 8 bases from J, the gap between germline ends came to 10 bases. The CDR3, as DNA: TGTGCCAGCAGTAACAGGGAAGAAGCTTTCTTT. Its protein product is CASSNREEAFF. Combining the CDR3 with reference TRBV7-2 and TRBJ1-1 gives the whole variable domain GAGVSQSPSNKVTEKGKDVELRCDPISGHTALYWYRQSLGQGLEFLIYFQGNSAPDKSGLPSDRFSAERTGGSVSTLTIQRTQQEDSAVYLCASSNREEAFFGQGTRLTVV.

The chain couples TRBV27 to TRBJ2-2, with 8 bases identical to TRBD2. The V segment lost 5 bases and the J segment 7 bases; nucleotides outside the gene matches: 15. Germline V gives CDR1 MNHEY, CDR2 SMNVEV (reference sequence). CDR3 length: 17 residues. The CDR3 DNA reads TGTGCCAGCAGTATGCATCAGCGGGAGAGGGGACACGGGGAGCTGTTTTTT. It yields the protein CASSMHQRERGHGELFF.